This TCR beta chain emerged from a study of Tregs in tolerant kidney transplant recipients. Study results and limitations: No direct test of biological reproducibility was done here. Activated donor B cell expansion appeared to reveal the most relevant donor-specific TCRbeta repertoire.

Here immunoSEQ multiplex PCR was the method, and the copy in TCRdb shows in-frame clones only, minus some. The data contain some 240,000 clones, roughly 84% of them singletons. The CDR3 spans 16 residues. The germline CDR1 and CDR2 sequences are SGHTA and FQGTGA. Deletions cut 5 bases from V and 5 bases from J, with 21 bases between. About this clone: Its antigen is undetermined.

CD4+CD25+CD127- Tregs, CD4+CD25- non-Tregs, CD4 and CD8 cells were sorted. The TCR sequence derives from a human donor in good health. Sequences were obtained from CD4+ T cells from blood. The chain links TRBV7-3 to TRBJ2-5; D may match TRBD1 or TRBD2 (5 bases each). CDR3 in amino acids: CASSPHGDGLGETQYF. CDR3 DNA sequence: TGTGCCAGCAGCCCCCACGGGGACGGGTTGGGGGAGACCCAGTACTTC. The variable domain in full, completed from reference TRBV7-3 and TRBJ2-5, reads GAGVSQTPSNKVTEKGKYVELRCDPISGHTALYWYRQSLGQGPEFLIYFQGTGAADDSGLPNDRFFAVRPEGSVSTLKIQRTERGDSAVYLCASSPHGDGLGETQYFGPGTRLLVL.